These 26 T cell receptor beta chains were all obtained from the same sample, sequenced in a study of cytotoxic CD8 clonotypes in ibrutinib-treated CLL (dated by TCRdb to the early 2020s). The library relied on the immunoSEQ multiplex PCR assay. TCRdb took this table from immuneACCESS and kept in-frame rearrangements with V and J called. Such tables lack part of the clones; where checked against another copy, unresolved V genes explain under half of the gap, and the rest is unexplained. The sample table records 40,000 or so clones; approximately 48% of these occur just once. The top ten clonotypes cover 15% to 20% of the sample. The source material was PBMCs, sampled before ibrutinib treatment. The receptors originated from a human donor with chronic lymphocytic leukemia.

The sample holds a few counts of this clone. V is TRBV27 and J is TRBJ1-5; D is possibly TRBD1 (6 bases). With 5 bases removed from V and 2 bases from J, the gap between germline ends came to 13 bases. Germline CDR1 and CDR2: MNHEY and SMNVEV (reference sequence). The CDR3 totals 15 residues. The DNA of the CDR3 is TGTGCCAGCAGTAAAAGACAGGACCGCAATCAGCCCCAGCATTTT. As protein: CASSKRQDRNQPQHF.

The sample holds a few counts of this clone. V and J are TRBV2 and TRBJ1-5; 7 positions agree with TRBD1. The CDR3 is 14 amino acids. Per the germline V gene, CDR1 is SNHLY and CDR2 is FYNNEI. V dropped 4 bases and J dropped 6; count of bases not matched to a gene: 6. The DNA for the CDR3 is TGTGCCAGCAGTGGCCTCTCAGGGGGTCAGCCCCAGCATTTT. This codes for CASSGLSGGQPQHF.

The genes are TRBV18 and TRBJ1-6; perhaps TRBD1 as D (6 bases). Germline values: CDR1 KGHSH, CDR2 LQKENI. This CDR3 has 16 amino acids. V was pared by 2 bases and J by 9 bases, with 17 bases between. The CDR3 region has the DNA TGTGCCAGCTCACCATGGGGCCACCAGGGGAGTTCACCCCTCCACTTT. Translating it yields CASSPWGHQGSSPLHF.

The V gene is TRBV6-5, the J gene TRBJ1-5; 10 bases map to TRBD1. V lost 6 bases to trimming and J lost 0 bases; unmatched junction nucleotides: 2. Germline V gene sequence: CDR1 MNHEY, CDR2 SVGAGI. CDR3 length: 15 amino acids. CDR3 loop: CASRDRGASNQPQHF. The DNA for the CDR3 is TGTGCCAGCAGGGACAGGGGGGCTAGCAATCAGCCCCAGCATTTT.

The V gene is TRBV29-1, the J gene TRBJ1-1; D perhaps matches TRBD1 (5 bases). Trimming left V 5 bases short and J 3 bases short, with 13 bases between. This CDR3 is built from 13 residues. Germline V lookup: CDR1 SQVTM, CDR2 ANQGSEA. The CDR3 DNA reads TGCAGCGTTCTATGGGGGATCGACACTGAAGCTTTCTTT. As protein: CSVLWGIDTEAFF.

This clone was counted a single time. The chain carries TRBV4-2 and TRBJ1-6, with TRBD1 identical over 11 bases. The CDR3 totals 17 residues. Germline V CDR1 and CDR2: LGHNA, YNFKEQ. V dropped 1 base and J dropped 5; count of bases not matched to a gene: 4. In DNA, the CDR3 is TGTGCCAGCAGCCAAGGGACAGGGGGCGTTGATAATTCACCCCTCCACTTT. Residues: CASSQGTGGVDNSPLHF.

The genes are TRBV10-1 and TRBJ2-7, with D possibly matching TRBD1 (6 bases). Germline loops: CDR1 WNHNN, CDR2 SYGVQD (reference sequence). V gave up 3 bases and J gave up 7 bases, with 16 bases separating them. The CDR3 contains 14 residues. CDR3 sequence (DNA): TGCGCCAGCAGTGACTCTCCAGGGGAGCCTGAGCAGTACTTC. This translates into CASSDSPGEPEQYF.

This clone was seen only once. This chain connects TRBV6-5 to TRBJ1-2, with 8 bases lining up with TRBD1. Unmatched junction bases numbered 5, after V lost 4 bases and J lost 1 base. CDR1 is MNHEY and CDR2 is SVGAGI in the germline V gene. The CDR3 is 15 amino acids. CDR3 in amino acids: CASSSPGQVNYGYTF. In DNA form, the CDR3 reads TGTGCCAGCAGTTCTCCGGGACAGGTTAACTATGGCTACACCTTC.

The CDR3 here is CASSYPAQGAYEQYF. The CDR3 DNA reads TGTGCCAGCAGTTACCCCGCACAGGGGGCATACGAGCAGTACTTC. The chain combines TRBV6-5 with TRBJ2-7; 9 nucleotides line up with TRBD1. Germline values: CDR1 MNHEY, CDR2 SVGAGI. The CDR3 is made up of 15 amino acids. V dropped 2 bases and J dropped 4; count of bases not matched to a gene: 6.

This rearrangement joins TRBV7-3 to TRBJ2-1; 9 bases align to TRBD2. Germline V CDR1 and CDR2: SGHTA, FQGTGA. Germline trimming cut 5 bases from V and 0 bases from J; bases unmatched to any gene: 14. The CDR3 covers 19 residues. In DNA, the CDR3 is TGTGCCAGCAGCCCACTGCGCGGGGGGGCTAAGAGCTCCTACAATGAGCAGTTCTTC. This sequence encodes CASSPLRGGAKSSYNEQFF.

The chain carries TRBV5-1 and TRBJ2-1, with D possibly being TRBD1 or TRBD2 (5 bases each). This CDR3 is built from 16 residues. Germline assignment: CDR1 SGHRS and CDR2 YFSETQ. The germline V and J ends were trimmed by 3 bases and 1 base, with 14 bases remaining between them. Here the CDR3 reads CASSSDRGVSYNEQFF. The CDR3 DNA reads TGCGCCAGCAGCTCAGATCGAGGGGTATCCTACAATGAGCAGTTCTTC. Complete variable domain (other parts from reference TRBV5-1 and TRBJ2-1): KAGVTQTPRYLIKTRGQQVTLSCSPISGHRSVSWYQQTPGQGLQFLFEYFSETQRNKGNFPGRFSGRQFSNSRSEMNVSTLELGDSALYLCASSSDRGVSYNEQFFGPGTRLTVL.

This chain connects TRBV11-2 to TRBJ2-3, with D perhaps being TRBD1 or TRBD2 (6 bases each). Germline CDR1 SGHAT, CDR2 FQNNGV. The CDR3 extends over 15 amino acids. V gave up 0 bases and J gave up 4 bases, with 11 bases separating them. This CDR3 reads CASSLDRGGPDTQYF. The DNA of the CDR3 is TGTGCCAGCAGCTTAGATAGAGGGGGGCCAGATACGCAGTATTTT.

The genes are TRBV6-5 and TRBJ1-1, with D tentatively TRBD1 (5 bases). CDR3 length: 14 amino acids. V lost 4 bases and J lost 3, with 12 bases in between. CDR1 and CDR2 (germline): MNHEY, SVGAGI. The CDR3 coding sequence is TGTGCCAGCAGTTTACTGGGGGGGGACACTGAAGCTTTCTTT. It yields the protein CASSLLGGDTEAFF.

CDR3 region: CASSPGTGPNQPQHF. The CDR3 DNA sequence: TGTGCCAGCAGCCCCGGCACAGGGCCCAATCAGCCCCAGCATTTT. The V and J genes are TRBV7-2 and TRBJ1-5, with D possibly TRBD1 on 6 matching bases. The CDR3 spans 15 residues. Per the germline V gene, CDR1 is SGHTA and CDR2 is FQGNSA. Trimming took 5 bases from V and 3 from J, leaving 14 bases between them.

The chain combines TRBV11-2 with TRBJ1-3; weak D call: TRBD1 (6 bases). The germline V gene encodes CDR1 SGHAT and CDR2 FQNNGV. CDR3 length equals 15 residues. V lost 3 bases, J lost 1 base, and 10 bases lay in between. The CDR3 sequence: CASSFTQGSGNTIYF. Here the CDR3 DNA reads TGTGCCAGCAGCTTCACACAGGGTTCTGGAAACACCATATATTTT.

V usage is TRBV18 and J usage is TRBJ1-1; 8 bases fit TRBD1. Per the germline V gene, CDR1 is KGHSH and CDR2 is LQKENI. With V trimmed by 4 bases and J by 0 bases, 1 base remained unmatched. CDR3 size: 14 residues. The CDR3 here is CASSQDRVNTEAFF. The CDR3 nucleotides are TGTGCCAGCTCACAGGACAGGGTGAACACTGAAGCTTTCTTT. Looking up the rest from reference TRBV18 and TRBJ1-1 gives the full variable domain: NAGVMQNPRHLVRRRGQEARLRCSPMKGHSHVYWYRQLPEEGLKFMVYLQKENIIDESGMPKERFSAEFPKEGPSILRIQQVVRGDSAAYFCASSQDRVNTEAFFGQGTRLTVV.

The DNA for the CDR3 is TGTGCCAGCAGCCAGACAGGGGCAGGAGGCTACACCTTC. Translating gives CASSQTGAGGYTF. The chain links TRBV7-9 to TRBJ1-2; TRBD1 matches at 8 bases. The CDR3 has 13 residues. The germline V gene has CDR1 SEHNR and CDR2 FQNEAQ (reference sequence). V was pared by 5 bases and J by 8 bases, with 7 bases of the junction left unmatched.

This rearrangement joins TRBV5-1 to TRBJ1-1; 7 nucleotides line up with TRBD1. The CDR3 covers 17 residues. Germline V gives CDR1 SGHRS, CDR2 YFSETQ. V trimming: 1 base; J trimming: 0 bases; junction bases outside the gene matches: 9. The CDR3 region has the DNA TGCGCCAGCAGCTTGCAAGGGGGCCTTTCAATGAACACTGAAGCTTTCTTT. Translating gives CASSLQGGLSMNTEAFF.

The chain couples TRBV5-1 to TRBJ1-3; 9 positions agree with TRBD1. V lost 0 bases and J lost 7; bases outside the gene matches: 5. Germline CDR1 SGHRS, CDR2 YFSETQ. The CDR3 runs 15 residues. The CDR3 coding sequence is TGCGCCAGCAGCTTGGGGGGACAGGGCACGAACACCATATATTTT. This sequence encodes CASSLGGQGTNTIYF.

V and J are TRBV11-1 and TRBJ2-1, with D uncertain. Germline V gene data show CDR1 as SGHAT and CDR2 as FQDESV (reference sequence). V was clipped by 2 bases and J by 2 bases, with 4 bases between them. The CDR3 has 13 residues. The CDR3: CASSLLAYNEQFF. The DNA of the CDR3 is TGTGCCAGCAGCTTATTAGCCTACAATGAGCAGTTCTTC.

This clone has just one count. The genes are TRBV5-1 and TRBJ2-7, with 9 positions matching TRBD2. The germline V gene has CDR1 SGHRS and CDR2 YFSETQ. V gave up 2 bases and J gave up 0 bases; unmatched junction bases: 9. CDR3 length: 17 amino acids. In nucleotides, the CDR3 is TGCGCCAGCAGCTTCATGGTACAGCGGGGGGCCTCCTACGAGCAGTACTTC. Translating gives CASSFMVQRGASYEQYF.

The CDR3 nucleotides are TGTGCCAGCTCACCAGCCCCAAAACGCAGTAGCTCCTATAATTCACCCCTCCACTTT. Translating it yields CASSPAPKRSSSYNSPLHF. J is TRBJ1-6 and V is TRBV18; D call uncertain. CDR1 KGHSH and CDR2 LQKENI come from the germline V gene. The CDR3 totals 19 residues. V lost 2 bases and J 0 bases, leaving 17 bases between the germline ends. Drawing the rest from reference TRBV18 and TRBJ1-6, the complete variable domain is NAGVMQNPRHLVRRRGQEARLRCSPMKGHSHVYWYRQLPEEGLKFMVYLQKENIIDESGMPKERFSAEFPKEGPSILRIQQVVRGDSAAYFCASSPAPKRSSSYNSPLHFGNGTRLTVT.

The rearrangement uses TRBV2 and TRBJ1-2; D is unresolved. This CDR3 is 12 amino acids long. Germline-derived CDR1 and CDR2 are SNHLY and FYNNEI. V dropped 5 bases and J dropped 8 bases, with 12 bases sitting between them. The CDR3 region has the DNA TGTGCCAGCAGTTTATATGGCTACGGCTACACCTTC. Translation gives CASSLYGYGYTF.

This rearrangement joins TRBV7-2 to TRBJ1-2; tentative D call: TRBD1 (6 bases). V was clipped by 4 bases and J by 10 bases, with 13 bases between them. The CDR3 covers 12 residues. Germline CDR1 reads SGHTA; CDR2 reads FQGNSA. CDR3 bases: TGTGCCAGCAGCTGGTCACAGGGTCACTACACCTTC. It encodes CASSWSQGHYTF.

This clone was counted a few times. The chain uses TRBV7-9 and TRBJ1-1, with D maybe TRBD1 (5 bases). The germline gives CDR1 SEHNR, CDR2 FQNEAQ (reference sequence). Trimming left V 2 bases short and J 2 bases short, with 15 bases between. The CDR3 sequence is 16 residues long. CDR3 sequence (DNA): TGTGCCAGCAGCTTATGGGGGATGTGGGTAAACACTGAAGCTTTCTTT. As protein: CASSLWGMWVNTEAFF.

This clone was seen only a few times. The DNA for the CDR3 is TGTGCCAGCAGCTTTTCGGCAGGGCTTAACAATGAGCAGTTCTTC. Its protein product is CASSFSAGLNNEQFF. The rearrangement joins TRBV7-9 to TRBJ2-1, with D possibly TRBD1 on 5 matching bases. The CDR3 length is 15 residues. Trimming left V 3 bases short and J 5 bases short, with 14 bases between. Germline CDR1 and CDR2: SEHNR and FQNEAQ (reference sequence).